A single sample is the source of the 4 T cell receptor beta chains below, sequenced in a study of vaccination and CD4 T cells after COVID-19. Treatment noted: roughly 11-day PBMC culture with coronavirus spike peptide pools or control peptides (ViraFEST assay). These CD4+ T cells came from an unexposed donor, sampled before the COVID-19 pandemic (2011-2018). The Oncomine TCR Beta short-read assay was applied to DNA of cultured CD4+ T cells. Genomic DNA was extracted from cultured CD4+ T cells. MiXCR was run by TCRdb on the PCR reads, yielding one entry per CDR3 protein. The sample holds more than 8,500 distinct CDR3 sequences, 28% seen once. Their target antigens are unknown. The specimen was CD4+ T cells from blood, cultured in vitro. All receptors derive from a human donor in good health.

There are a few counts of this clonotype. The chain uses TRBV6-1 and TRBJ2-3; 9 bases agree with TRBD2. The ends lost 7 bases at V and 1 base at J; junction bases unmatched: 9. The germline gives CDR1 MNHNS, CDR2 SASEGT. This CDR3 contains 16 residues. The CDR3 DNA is TGTGCCAGCACCCCCGGGACTAGCTGGGGCACAGATACGCAGTATTTT. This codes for CASTPGTSWGTDTQYF.

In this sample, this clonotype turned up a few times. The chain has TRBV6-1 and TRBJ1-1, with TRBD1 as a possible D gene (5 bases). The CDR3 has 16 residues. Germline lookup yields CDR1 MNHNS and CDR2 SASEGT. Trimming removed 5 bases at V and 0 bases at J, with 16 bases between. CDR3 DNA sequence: TGTGCCAGCAGTCATCGGACGGGGGTAATGAACACTGAAGCTTTCTTT. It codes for CASSHRTGVMNTEAFF.

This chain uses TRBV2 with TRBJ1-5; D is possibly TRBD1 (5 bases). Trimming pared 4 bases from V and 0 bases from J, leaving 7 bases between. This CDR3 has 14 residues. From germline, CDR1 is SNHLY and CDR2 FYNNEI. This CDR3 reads CASSVRGSNQPQHF. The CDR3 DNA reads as TGTGCCAGCAGTGTTAGGGGTAGCAATCAGCCCCAGCATTTT.

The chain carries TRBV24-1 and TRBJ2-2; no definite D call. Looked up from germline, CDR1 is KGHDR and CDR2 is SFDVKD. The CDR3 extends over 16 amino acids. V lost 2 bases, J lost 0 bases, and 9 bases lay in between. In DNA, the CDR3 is TGTGCCACCAGTGATTCGAGACATACGAACACCGGGGAGCTGTTTTTT. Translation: CATSDSRHTNTGELFF.